This TCR beta chain was recorded in a study of cytomegalovirus exposure and HLA in healthy donors. The CDR3 totals 17 residues. Per germline, CDR1 SEHNR and CDR2 FQNEAQ (reference sequence). Trimming took off 0 bases at V and 2 bases at J, with 17 bases between the two ends. On this clone: Antigen: not known.

The PCR contained 60 Vbeta and 13 Jbeta primers. The protocol was immunoSEQ multiplex PCR, while the TCRdb copy is restricted to in-frame clones and leaves out a portion. The sample lists 120,000 or so clones; about 73% were seen once. Findings of the study overall: A later analysis showed TCR association rates differing by HLA locus, peaking at DRB1 and lowest at HLA-C. Per published reports, the classifier diagnosed cytomegalovirus status with high specificity and sensitivity.

Specimen: PBMCs. The source is a woman in her twenties or thirties in good health and CMV-seronegative. This chain connects TRBV7-9 to TRBJ2-7; D perhaps matches TRBD2 (5 bases). The CDR3 sequence is CASSLALPGEITYEQYF. CDR3 DNA: TGTGCCAGCAGCTTAGCGCTGCCCGGGGAAATCACCTACGAGCAGTACTTC. Complete variable domain (other parts from reference TRBV7-9 and TRBJ2-7): DTGVSQNPRHKITKRGQNVTFRCDPISEHNRLYWYRQTLGQGPEFLTYFQNEAQLEKSRLLSDRFSAERPKGSFSTLEIQRTEQGDSAMYLCASSLALPGEITYEQYFGPGTRLTVT.